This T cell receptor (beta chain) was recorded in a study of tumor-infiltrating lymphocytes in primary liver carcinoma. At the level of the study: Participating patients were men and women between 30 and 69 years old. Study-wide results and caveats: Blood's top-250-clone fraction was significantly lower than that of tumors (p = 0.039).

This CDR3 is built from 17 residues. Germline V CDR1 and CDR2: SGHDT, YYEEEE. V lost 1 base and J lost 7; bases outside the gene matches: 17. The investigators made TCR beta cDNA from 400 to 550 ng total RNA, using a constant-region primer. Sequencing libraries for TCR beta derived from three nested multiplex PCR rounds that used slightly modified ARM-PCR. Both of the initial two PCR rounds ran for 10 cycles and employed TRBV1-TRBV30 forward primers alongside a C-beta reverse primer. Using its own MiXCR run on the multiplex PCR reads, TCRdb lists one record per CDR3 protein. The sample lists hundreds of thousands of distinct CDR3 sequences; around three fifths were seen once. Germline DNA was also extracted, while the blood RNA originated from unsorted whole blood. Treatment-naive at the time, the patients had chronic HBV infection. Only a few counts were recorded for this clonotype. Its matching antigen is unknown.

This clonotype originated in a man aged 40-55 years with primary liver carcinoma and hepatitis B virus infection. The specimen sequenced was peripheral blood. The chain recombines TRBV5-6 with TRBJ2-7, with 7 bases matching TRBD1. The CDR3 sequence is CASSLSDQDRLSREQYF. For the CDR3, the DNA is TGTGCCAGCAGCTTGAGCGACCAGGACAGGCTCTCCCGGGAGCAGTACTTC.